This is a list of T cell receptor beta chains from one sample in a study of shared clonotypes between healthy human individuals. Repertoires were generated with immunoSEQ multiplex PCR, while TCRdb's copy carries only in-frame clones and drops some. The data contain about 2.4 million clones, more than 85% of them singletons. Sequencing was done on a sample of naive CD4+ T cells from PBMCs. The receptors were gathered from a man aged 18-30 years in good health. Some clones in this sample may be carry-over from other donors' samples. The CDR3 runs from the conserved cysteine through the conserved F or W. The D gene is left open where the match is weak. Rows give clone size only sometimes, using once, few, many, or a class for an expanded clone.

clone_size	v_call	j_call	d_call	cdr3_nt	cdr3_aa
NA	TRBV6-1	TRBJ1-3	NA	TGTGCCAGCAGTGAGGCAGGGTCTGGAAACACCATATATTTT	CASSEAGSGNTIYF
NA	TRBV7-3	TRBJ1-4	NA	TGTGCCAGCAGCTTAATGGGGGGCCGCGGTGAAAAACTGTTTTTT	CASSLMGGRGEKLFF
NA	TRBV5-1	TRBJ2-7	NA	TGCGCCAGCAGCTTGGACGGGGGAGGCACCTACGAGCAGTACTTC	CASSLDGGGTYEQYF
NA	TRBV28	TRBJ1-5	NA	TGTGCCAGCAGTTCCCCCTTCGAGGGGCCCCAGCATTTT	CASSSPFEGPQHF
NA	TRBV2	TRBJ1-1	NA	TGTGCCAGCAGTCCTAGGGGGGGACGGGACACTGAAGCTTTCTTT	CASSPRGGRDTEAFF
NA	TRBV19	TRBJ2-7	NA	TGTGCCAGTAGTTTAACAGGGCCACAGTCCGAGCAGTACTTC	CASSLTGPQSEQYF
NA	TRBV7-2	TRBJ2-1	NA	TGTGCCAGCAGCTTATCGAGTGGCAATGAGCAGTTCTTC	CASSLSSGNEQFF
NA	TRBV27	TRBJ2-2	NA	TGTGCCAGCAGGGCCGTCCGGGGAACCGGGGAGCTGTTTTTT	CASRAVRGTGELFF
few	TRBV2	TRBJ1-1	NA	TGTGCCAGCACGATTCATGACTCCTCGAACACTGAAGCTTTCTTT	CASTIHDSSNTEAFF
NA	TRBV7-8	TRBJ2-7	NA	TGTGCCAGCAGCTTAAATGAGCCGTCGTCCGAGCAGTACTTC	CASSLNEPSSEQYF
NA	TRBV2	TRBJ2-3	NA	TGTGCCAGCGGCAGGGGACGGGATACGCAGTATTTT	CASGRGRDTQYF
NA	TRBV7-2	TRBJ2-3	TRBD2	TGTGCCAGCAGCTACCGGACTAGCGGCCGCACAGATACGCAGTATTTT	CASSYRTSGRTDTQYF
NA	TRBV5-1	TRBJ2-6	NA	TGCGCCAGCAGCTTGGAGACATCCTCTGGGGCCAACGTCCTGACTTTC	CASSLETSSGANVLTF
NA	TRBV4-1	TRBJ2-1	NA	TGCGCCAGCAGCTTCGCGCCGGGGAGCCCCCAGTTCTTC	CASSFAPGSPQFF
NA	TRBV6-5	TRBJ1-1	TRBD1	TGTGCCAGCAGTTACAGGGTAGACAGGGCGAACACTGAAGCTTTCTTT	CASSYRVDRANTEAFF
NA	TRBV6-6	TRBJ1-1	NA	TGTGCCAGCAGCCACGAGCGCGGGGGGGACACTGAAGCTTTCTTT	CASSHERGGDTEAFF
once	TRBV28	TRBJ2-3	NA	TGTGCCAGCAGTCCCTTGGACCGGGACACAGATACGCAGTATTTT	CASSPLDRDTDTQYF
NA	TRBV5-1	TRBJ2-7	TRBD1	TGCGCCAGCAGCCCGCGACCGGGACAGGGGGGGTACGAGCAGTACTTC	CASSPRPGQGGYEQYF
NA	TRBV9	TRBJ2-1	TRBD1	TGTGCCAGCAGCCCCGGGACAGGGGGTTACAATGAGCAGTTCTTC	CASSPGTGGYNEQFF
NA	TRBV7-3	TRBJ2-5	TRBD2	TGTGCCAGCAGCCCAAGCGGGAGTCAAGAGACCCAGTACTTC	CASSPSGSQETQYF
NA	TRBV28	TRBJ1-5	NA	TGTGCCAGCAGTTTATGGTCCCTGGCTTCAGCCTACAATCAGCCCCAGCATTTT	CASSLWSLASAYNQPQHF
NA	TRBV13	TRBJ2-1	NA	TGTGCCAGCAGCGTGCGCCCGGGGCGGGGCAATGAGCAGTTCTTC	CASSVRPGRGNEQFF
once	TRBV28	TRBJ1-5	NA	TGTGCCAGCAGTTTTACTCCAGGGGAAAATCAGCCCCAGCATTTT	CASSFTPGENQPQHF
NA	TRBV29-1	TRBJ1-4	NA	TGCAGCGCGCGGGGGGAGCCAGCTAATGAAAAACTGTTTTTT	CSARGEPANEKLFF
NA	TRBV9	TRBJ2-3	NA	TGTGCCAGCAGCGTAGTGGGGGGTACGCAGTATTTT	CASSVVGGTQYF
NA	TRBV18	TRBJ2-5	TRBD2	TGTGCCAGCTCAGCACTAGCGGGGGATCAAGAGACCCAGTACTTC	CASSALAGDQETQYF
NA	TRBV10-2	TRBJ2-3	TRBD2	TGCGCCAGCAGGACCTCGGGGGGGTCAGATACGCAGTATTTT	CASRTSGGSDTQYF
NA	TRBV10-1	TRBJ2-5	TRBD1	TGCGCCAGCCAGATGACTTTCCGGGACAGGGTCCAAGAGACCCAGTACTTC	CASQMTFRDRVQETQYF
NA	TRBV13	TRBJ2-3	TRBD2	TGTGCCAGCAGCTCTCAGCGGGAGATTAGTACGCAGTATTTT	CASSSQREISTQYF
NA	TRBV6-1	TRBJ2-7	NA	TGTGCCAGCATAGGCAGGAAGAGCGAGCAGTACTTC	CASIGRKSEQYF
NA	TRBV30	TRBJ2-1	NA	TGTGCCTGGAGGACACGAGAAGGTGAGCAGTTCTTC	CAWRTREGEQFF
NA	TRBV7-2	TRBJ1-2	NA	TGTGCCAGCAGCTTACCTCCTGGCTATGGCTACACCTTC	CASSLPPGYGYTF
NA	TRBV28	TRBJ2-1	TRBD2	TGTGCCAGCCGGCGACTAGCGGGCCCGGGGTGGATCTTC	CASRRLAGPGWIF
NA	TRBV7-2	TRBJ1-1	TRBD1	TGTGCCAGCAGCTTAAGGACAGGGGGGAACACTGAAGCTTTCTTT	CASSLRTGGNTEAFF
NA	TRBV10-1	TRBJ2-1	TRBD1	TGCGCCAGCACTGACCGACAGGGGGCGCATCAGTTCTTC	CASTDRQGAHQFF
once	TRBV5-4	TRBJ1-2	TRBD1	TGTGCCAGCAGCTTGACAGGGGCGGACGGCTATGGCTACACCTTC	CASSLTGADGYGYTF